The source of this T cell receptor beta chain is a study of metastatic and nonmetastatic thyroid tumors. Overall study: Repertoire comparisons spanned blood and tumor or nodule tissue from malignant and benign thyroid patients.

The entire patient cohort was treatment-naive prior to thyroid surgery. Using MiXCR, TCRdb re-called clones from the PCR reads. The top ten clones hold about 9.4% of a sample with roughly 59,000 clones, around 15% of them seen once. Many counts were recorded for this clone. With 5 bases removed from V and 9 bases from J, the gap between germline ends came to 19 bases. CDR3 length: 14 residues. The receptor comes from a male donor with papillary thyroid cancer or a benign thyroid nodule (not recorded which). Some clones in this sample may be carry-over from other donors' samples. The rearrangement joins TRBV12-3 or TRBV12-4 to TRBJ1-1; D is ambiguous. Sequencing used blood. The CDR3 bases are TGTGCCAGCAGTCCGGTGGGTCCAACCCACCAAGCTTTCTTT. This translates into CASSPVGPTHQAFF.